This T cell receptor beta chain was captured by sequencing in a study of ipilimumab plus nivolumab after autologous stem cell transplantation. For the study at large: Patients received a median of roughly 5 ipilimumab and about 8 nivolumab doses.

The germline gives CDR1 MNHEY, CDR2 SVGAGI. The CDR3 covers 11 residues. Trimming stripped 7 bases from V and 13 bases from J, with 16 bases between. This clone was detected a few times. Using immunoSEQ multiplex PCR, the repertoire was profiled, and TCRdb retains in-frame clones only, with some absent. The table has about 16,000 clones, around 81% seen once. Checkpoint therapy with ipilimumab 1 mg/kg began 14 to 28 days after transplant. Patients got 3 mg/kg IV nivolumab weeks 1, 4, 7, 10, then biweekly through week 26. The chain is built from TRBV6-5 and TRBJ1-2; weak D call: TRBD1 (5 bases). This TCR was recovered from a male donor with diffuse large B-cell lymphoma. This specimen was PBMCs, taken in a trial of ipilimumab plus nivolumab as post-transplant consolidation. The CDR3 region has the DNA TGTGCCAGCATTCACGGGGGGAACTCCACCTTC. It yields the protein CASIHGGNSTF.